This T cell receptor (beta chain) was sequenced during a study of blood T cell repertoires in COVID-19. In the source study's methods: By means of reference gene primer amplification, nucleated cell counts were estimated. Profiled with immunoSEQ multiplex PCR; TCRdb holds only in-frame clones, not every one. That table is the source of V, J and clone size, and D and trimming were worked out from the DNA. Of about 350,000 clones listed, around nine tenths are singletons. Participants in the exposed group had met a COVID-19 case in the 2 weeks before joining the study. The CDR3 is 15 residues long. The sample consisted of PBMCs or T cells enriched from blood (not recorded which). The chain is built from TRBV21-1 and TRBJ1-1. TRBV21-1 is a listed pseudogene. This TCR was recovered from a woman aged 25 to 39 who had been exposed to COVID-19. The CDR3 is CASSKEMEGLTEAFF. In DNA form, the CDR3 reads TGTGCCAGCAGCAAAGAGATGGAGGGTTTGACTGAAGCTTTCTTT.